This T cell receptor beta chain was recovered during a study of early T cells in non-severe SARS-CoV-2 infection. Study-wide findings and caveats: Sequences matched to VDJdb favored anti-spike CD8 responses, while private and CD4 specificities were missed.

TCRdb fed the 5' RACE reads into MiXCR, producing one record per CDR3 protein. This sample has roughly 24,000 distinct CDR3 sequences; about 3.7% occur once, and the top ten carry 4.5% to 6%. The CDR3 runs to 13 residues. V lost 2 bases to trimming and J lost 6 bases, with 7 bases between them. Germline CDR1 reads KGHDR; CDR2 reads SFDVKD. This clonotype was detected ten times or more. Antigen unknown. Sequencing input: whole blood. The chain combines TRBV24-1 with TRBJ2-1, with no clear D. This TCR derives from an adult who was a healthcare worker with PCR-confirmed SARS-CoV-2 infection or an uninfected control (not recorded which). The CDR3 sequence is CATSDSPANEQFF. The CDR3 coding sequence is TGTGCCACCAGTGATTCCCCCGCCAATGAGCAGTTCTTC.